This T cell receptor beta chain emerged from a study of siplizumab effects on memory and regulatory T cells. For this clone: Its cognate antigen is unknown.

Assay used: immunoSEQ multiplex PCR; TCRdb lists only in-frame clones, some missing. Of under 70,000 clones listed, around 80% are singletons. Whole-study findings and limits: Naive T cells were seemingly more diverse than memory cells, and major contributions to the alloresponse seemed to be made by them.

Germline V gene lookup returns CDR1 SGHDN and CDR2 FVKESK. This CDR3 spans 17 amino acids. Unmatched junction bases numbered 9, after V lost 1 base and J lost 4 bases. The receptor comes from a human donor in good health. This rearrangement joins TRBV14 to TRBJ2-1, with TRBD1 identical over 8 bases. The specimen sequenced was memory CD4+ T cells sorted from blood. CDR3 nucleotides: TGTGCCAGCAGCCAAGGGACCGGGACAGGCAAATACAATGAGCAGTTCTTC. Protein product: CASSQGTGTGKYNEQFF.